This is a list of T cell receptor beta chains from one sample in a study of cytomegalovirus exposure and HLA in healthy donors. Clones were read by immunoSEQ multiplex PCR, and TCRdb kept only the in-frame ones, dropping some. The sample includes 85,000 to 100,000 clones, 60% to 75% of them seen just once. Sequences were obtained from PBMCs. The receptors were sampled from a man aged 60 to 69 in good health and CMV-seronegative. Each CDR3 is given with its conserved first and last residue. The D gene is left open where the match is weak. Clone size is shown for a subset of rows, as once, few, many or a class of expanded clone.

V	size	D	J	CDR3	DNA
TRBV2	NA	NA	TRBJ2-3	CASLTGRADTQYF	TGTGCCAGCCTGACAGGCCGCGCGGATACGCAGTATTTT
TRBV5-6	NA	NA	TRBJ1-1	CASSRRVAEAFF	TGTGCCAGCAGCCGCAGGGTTGCTGAAGCTTTCTTT
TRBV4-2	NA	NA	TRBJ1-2	CASSLNPGVSYGYTF	TGTGCCAGCAGCCTTAATCCAGGGGTATCCTATGGCTACACCTTC
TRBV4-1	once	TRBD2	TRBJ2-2	CASRHSGLGLAGELFF	TGCGCCAGCAGGCACTCGGGACTAGGGCTAGCCGGGGAGCTGTTTTTT
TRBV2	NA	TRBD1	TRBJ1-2	CASRPNRQGANYGYTF	TGTGCCAGCAGACCAAACCGACAGGGGGCGAACTATGGCTACACCTTC
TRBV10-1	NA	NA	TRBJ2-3	CASSEGALRELSDTQYF	TGCGCCAGCAGTGAAGGGGCCCTACGGGAGTTGTCAGATACGCAGTATTTT
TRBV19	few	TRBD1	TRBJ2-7	CATARTGSTEQYF	TGTGCCACCGCCCGGACAGGGTCTACGGAGCAGTACTTC
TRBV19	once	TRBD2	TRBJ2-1	CASSTRLGREGNNEQFF	TGTGCCAGTAGTACTCGCCTCGGGCGGGAGGGTAACAATGAGCAGTTCTTC
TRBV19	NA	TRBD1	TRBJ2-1	CASSMGDRTGTRSSYNEQFF	TGTGCCAGTAGTATGGGGGACAGGACCGGGACCCGGAGCTCCTACAATGAGCAGTTCTTC
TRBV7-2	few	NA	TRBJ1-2	CASTDPGGRPAGYTF	TGTGCCAGCACCGACCCCGGGGGGCGCCCGGCGGGCTACACCTTC
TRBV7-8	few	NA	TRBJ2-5	CASSPPRILETQYF	TGTGCCAGCAGCCCACCCAGGATCCTGGAGACCCAGTACTTC
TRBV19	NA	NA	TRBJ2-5	CASSIEGLPQYF	TGTGCCAGTAGTATTGAGGGTCTTCCGCAGTACTTC
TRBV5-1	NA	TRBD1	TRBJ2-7	CASSFLGTGSYEQYF	TGCGCCAGCAGCTTTCTCGGGACAGGGTCCTACGAGCAGTACTTC
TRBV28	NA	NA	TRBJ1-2	CASRTGSYGYTF	TGTGCCAGCAGAACAGGGAGCTATGGCTACACCTTC
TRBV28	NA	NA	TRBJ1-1	CASGTSAVHTEAFF	TGTGCCAGCGGGACATCCGCCGTCCACACTGAAGCTTTCTTT
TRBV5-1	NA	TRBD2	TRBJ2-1	CASSSGLAGSWGSEQFF	TGCGCCAGCAGCTCCGGACTAGCGGGGTCCTGGGGGAGTGAGCAGTTCTTC
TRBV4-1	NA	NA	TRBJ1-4	CASSPQRGRDEKLFF	TGCGCCAGCAGCCCTCAGCGGGGGCGGGATGAAAAACTGTTTTTT
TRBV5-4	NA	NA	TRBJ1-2	CASSPDSNFYGYTF	TGTGCCAGCAGCCCGGACAGTAACTTCTATGGCTACACCTTC
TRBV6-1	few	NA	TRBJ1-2	CASSSMGGGYGYTF	TGTGCCAGCAGTTCAATGGGGGGAGGATATGGCTACACCTTC
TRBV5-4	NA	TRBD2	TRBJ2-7	CASSRLAGSPLEQYF	TGTGCCAGCAGCCGACTAGCGGGAAGTCCTCTCGAGCAGTACTTC
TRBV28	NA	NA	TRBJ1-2	CASSIDPVQVGYTF	TGTGCCAGCTCCATAGACCCAGTCCAGGTGGGCTACACCTTC
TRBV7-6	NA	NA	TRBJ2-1	CASSLQGEQFF	TGTGCCAGCAGCTTGCAGGGTGAGCAGTTCTTC
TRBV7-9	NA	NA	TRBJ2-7	CASDDGGDEQYF	TGTGCCAGCGACGACGGCGGGGACGAGCAGTACTTC
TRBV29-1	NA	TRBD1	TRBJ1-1	CSVRGGAGVGGTEAFF	TGCAGCGTCCGAGGGGGCGCCGGGGTAGGGGGGACTGAAGCTTTCTTT
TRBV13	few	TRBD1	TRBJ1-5	CASSSTGEMASNQPQHF	TGTGCCAGCAGCTCCACAGGGGAAATGGCGAGCAATCAGCCCCAGCATTTT
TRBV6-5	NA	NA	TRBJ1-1	CASILLESEAFF	TGTGCCAGCATATTGTTAGAGTCTGAAGCTTTCTTT
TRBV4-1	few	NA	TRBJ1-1	CASKGRTEAFF	TGCGCCAGCAAGGGGAGGACTGAAGCTTTCTTT
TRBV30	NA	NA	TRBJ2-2	CAWSVQGKNTGELFF	TGTGCCTGGAGTGTACAGGGAAAGAACACCGGGGAGCTGTTTTTT
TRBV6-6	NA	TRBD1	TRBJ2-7	CASSADRDYEQYF	TGTGCCAGCAGCGCCGACAGGGACTACGAGCAGTACTTC
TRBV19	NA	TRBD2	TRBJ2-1	CASKSGGEVDEQFF	TGTGCCAGTAAATCGGGGGGTGAGGTGGATGAGCAGTTCTTC
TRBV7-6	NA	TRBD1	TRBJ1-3	CASSPGQGARNTIYF	TGTGCCAGCAGCCCGGGACAGGGGGCCAGAAACACCATATATTTT
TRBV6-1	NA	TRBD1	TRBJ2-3	CASSIQGITDTQYF	TGTGCCAGCAGTATACAGGGGATCACAGATACGCAGTATTTT
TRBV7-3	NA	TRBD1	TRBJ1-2	CASGAGTVYGYTF	TGTGCCAGCGGCGCCGGGACAGTCTATGGCTACACCTTC
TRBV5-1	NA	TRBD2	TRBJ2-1	CASSLAAGGSYNEQFF	TGCGCCAGCAGCTTGGCCGCGGGAGGGTCCTACAATGAGCAGTTCTTC
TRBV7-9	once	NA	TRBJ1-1	CSSSGYSTEAFF	TGTTCCAGCAGCGGATACAGCACTGAAGCTTTCTTT
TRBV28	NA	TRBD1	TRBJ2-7	CASSWEGDRGPEQYF	TGTGCCAGCAGTTGGGAGGGGGACAGGGGCCCGGAGCAGTACTTC
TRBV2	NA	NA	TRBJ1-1	CASSEAGVTEAFF	TGTGCCAGCAGTGAAGCAGGGGTTACTGAAGCTTTCTTT